This T cell receptor (beta chain) is drawn from a study of blood T cells in healthy people across ages. In terms of origin and age, donors were healthy Caucasian individuals from Russia aged about 6 to 95. Notes on the study in general: Measured against age, TCR beta diversity per million T cells decreased in a roughly linear manner.

This clonotype has at least ten counts. Its antigen is as yet unknown. V lost 5 bases to trimming and J lost 4 bases, with 4 bases between them. The CDR3 runs 11 residues. Primed by a sample-barcoded 5' primer and a J-beta primer mix, a second PCR proceeded for 7 to 11 cycles. The authors tagged each cDNA molecule using a template-switch adaptor with 12 random nucleotides. TCRdb re-derived calls from the 5' RACE reads in MiXCR, one entry per CDR3 protein. The sample shows fewer than 900,000 distinct CDR3 sequences, approximately 43% of them seen only once. The V and J genes are TRBV12-3 or TRBV12-4 and TRBJ2-3, with D hard to call. The source is an older woman in good health. What was sequenced was blood. As DNA, the CDR3 is TGTGCCAGCAGTGGGGCAGATACGCAGTATTTT. The encoded protein is CASSGADTQYF.